This record covers a single T cell receptor (beta chain). The sample belongs to a study of blood T cell repertoires in COVID-19. Study-level information: PBMCs, B-cell-depleted T cells, or T cells provided the cDNA or gDNA that made up the material.

Ages ranged from roughly 18 to 100 years, with residence in about two dozen US areas. Clones were sequenced by immunoSEQ multiplex PCR, and TCRdb holds only the in-frame ones, with some missing. The table records 130,000 to 150,000 clones, 85% to 90% of them present only once. V lost 3 bases to trimming and J lost 8 bases; unmatched junction nucleotides: 8. Germline assignment: CDR1 MRHNA and CDR2 SNTAGT. The CDR3 spans 17 residues. This chain joins TRBV6-4 and TRBJ2-2, with 14 bases lining up with TRBD2. The receptor was isolated from a woman aged 25-40 years with acute COVID-19. Specimen: PBMCs or T cells enriched from blood (not recorded which). In DNA, the CDR3 is TGTGCCAGCAGTGATACGGGACTAGCGGGAGCATCGGGGGAGCTGTTTTTT. Amino acid sequence: CASSDTGLAGASGELFF.